Here is one T cell receptor beta chain with its context. This entry belongs to a study of blood T cell repertoires in COVID-19. The protocol was immunoSEQ multiplex PCR, while the TCRdb copy is restricted to in-frame clones and leaves out a portion. The sample has fewer than 60,000 clones, more than 75% seen once; the top ten hold approximately 25%. Trimming cost V 7 bases and J 2 bases; bases outside gene matches: 5. This CDR3 is built from 14 residues. In germline, CDR1 is LNHDA, CDR2 SQIVND (reference sequence). Sequences were obtained from peripheral blood. The gene calls are TRBV19 and TRBJ2-3, with 8 bases that match TRBD2. The TCR comes from a woman aged 80 or over with acute or convalescent COVID-19. The CDR3 sequence is CASTTGGITDTQYF. The DNA of the CDR3 is TGTGCCAGTACGACGGGGGGGATCACAGATACGCAGTATTTT.